Following are 27 T cell receptor beta chains from one sample sequenced in a study of cytomegalovirus exposure and HLA in healthy donors. The PCR used 60 Vbeta and 13 Jbeta primers. Clones were sequenced by immunoSEQ multiplex PCR, and TCRdb holds only the in-frame ones, with some missing. The sample holds 83,000 or so clones; roughly 76% are singletons and the top ten take under 2%. Sequencing input: PBMCs. The receptors come from a woman aged 25-40 years in good health and CMV-seronegative.

The table lists this clone with a count of one. The rearrangement links TRBV13 to TRBJ1-3, with D unresolved. The germline V gene has CDR1 PRHDT and CDR2 FYEKMQ (reference sequence). With 0 bases removed from V and 1 base from J, the gap between germline ends came to 7 bases. The CDR3 is made up of 15 amino acids. The CDR3 spells CASSLGSGSGNTIYF. The CDR3 DNA sequence: TGTGCCAGCAGCTTAGGCTCGGGGTCTGGAAACACCATATATTTT.

V is TRBV9 and J is TRBJ2-2; the match to TRBD2 covers 9 bases. J lost 2 bases, V lost 7 bases, and 3 bases had no gene match. Germline CDR1 is SGDLS and CDR2 is YYNGEE. CDR3 length: 14 residues. CDR3 nucleotide sequence: TGTGCCAGCCAAGCGGGAGGCAACACCGGGGAGCTGTTTTTT. It is translated as CASQAGGNTGELFF.

This rearrangement joins TRBV27 to TRBJ1-1; 8 bases are shared with TRBD1. The CDR3 extends over 15 amino acids. Germline V lookup: CDR1 MNHEY, CDR2 SMNVEV (reference sequence). V gave up 3 bases and J gave up 1 base; unmatched junction bases: 4. Written as DNA, the CDR3 is TGTGCCAGCAGTTTCTACAGGGGGACGAACACTGAAGCTTTCTTT. As protein: CASSFYRGTNTEAFF.

This chain links TRBV10-3 with TRBJ2-5; TRBD2 aligns across 13 bases. This CDR3 region has 16 residues. Germline V lookup: CDR1 ENHRY, CDR2 SYGVKD. V was pared by 6 bases and J by 5 bases, with 9 bases of the junction left unmatched. CDR3 sequence reads: CAISTGLAGVFETQYF. CDR3 DNA sequence: TGTGCCATCAGCACCGGACTAGCGGGAGTCTTTGAGACCCAGTACTTC.

CDR3 DNA: TGTGCCAGCACTCTAAGCGATACCTACAATGAGCAGTTCTTC. Its translation: CASTLSDTYNEQFF. J is TRBJ2-1 and V is TRBV9; D is unclear. The germline V and J ends were trimmed by 6 bases and 2 bases, with 12 bases remaining between them. CDR3 size: 14 residues. Looked up from germline, CDR1 is SGDLS and CDR2 is YYNGEE. The full variable domain, rest sourced from reference TRBV9 and TRBJ2-1, is DSGVTQTPKHLITATGQRVTLRCSPRSGDLSVYWYQQSLDQGLQFLIQYYNGEERAKGNILERFSAQQFPDLHSELNLSSLELGDSALYFCASTLSDTYNEQFFGPGTRLTVL.

The rearrangement links TRBV5-1 to TRBJ2-1; 16 bases fit TRBD2. The length of the CDR3 is 18 residues. V shed 0 bases, J shed 8 bases, and the junction held 8 bases outside the gene matches. The germline V gene has CDR1 SGHRS and CDR2 YFSETQ. The CDR3 region is CASSLDGTSGRAVYEQFF. As DNA, the CDR3 is TGCGCCAGCAGCTTGGATGGGACTAGCGGGAGGGCCGTTTATGAGCAGTTCTTC.

V usage is TRBV9 and J usage is TRBJ1-5; D is perhaps TRBD1 (6 bases). V lost 0 bases, J lost 6 bases, and 10 bases lay in between. Looked up from germline, CDR1 is SGDLS and CDR2 is YYNGEE. This CDR3 region has 14 residues. Here the CDR3 reads CASSVDQGPQPQHF. CDR3 coding DNA: TGTGCCAGCAGCGTAGATCAGGGGCCTCAGCCCCAGCATTTT.

The rearrangement uses TRBV28 and TRBJ1-1; D is undetermined. Germline CDR1 is MDHEN and CDR2 is SYDVKM. The CDR3 has 15 residues. V lost 7 bases and J 10 bases, leaving 25 bases between the germline ends. The CDR3 reads CASTLGSSTLGGAFF. CDR3 in DNA: TGTGCCAGCACCCTTGGGAGCAGCACTCTCGGAGGAGCTTTCTTT.

V usage is TRBV6-1 and J usage is TRBJ2-3; D unclear. The V end was cut by 8 bases, the J end by 1 base, with 10 bases between. The CDR3 loop spans 13 amino acids. Germline CDR1 reads MNHNS; CDR2 reads SASEGT. DNA of the CDR3: TGTGCCAGCCGTAATCGCGGCACAGATACGCAGTATTTT. It is translated as CASRNRGTDTQYF.

V and J are TRBV11-2 and TRBJ2-3; D perhaps matches TRBD2 (6 bases). The CDR3 covers 14 residues. In germline, CDR1 is SGHAT, CDR2 FQNNGV. The ends were cut back, 1 base at V and 3 bases at J, with 8 bases in the middle. The CDR3 DNA follows: TGTGCCAGCAGCTTAGCGGGGGAAACAGATACGCAGTATTTT. Translation gives CASSLAGETDTQYF.

This clone was observed a handful of times. The rearrangement joins TRBV5-1 to TRBJ2-1, with 7 positions matching TRBD1. The trim removed 4 bases at V and 4 bases at J, leaving 5 bases unmatched. Germline V CDR1 and CDR2: SGHRS, YFSETQ. The CDR3 totals 14 residues. CDR3 region: CASSGQDRYNEQFF. The CDR3 DNA reads TGCGCCAGCAGCGGACAGGACCGTTACAATGAGCAGTTCTTC.

The chain employs TRBV7-2 and TRBJ2-7, with 7 bases lining up with TRBD2. In germline, CDR1 is SGHTA, CDR2 FQGNSA. V dropped 6 bases and J dropped 2; count of bases not matched to a gene: 13. This CDR3 contains 16 residues. The CDR3 DNA follows: TGTGCCAGCAGGCCACTGGGGGGGGGACCGACCTACGAGCAGTACTTC. It yields the protein CASRPLGGGPTYEQYF. Looking up the rest from reference TRBV7-2 and TRBJ2-7 gives the full variable domain: GAGVSQSPSNKVTEKGKDVELRCDPISGHTALYWYRQSLGQGLEFLIYFQGNSAPDKSGLPSDRFSAERTGGSVSTLTIQRTQQEDSAVYLCASRPLGGGPTYEQYFGPGTRLTVT.

The chain is built from TRBV6-4 and TRBJ1-3; D possibly corresponds to TRBD1 (5 bases). V was pared by 3 bases and J by 3 bases, with 21 bases between. The germline gives CDR1 MRHNA, CDR2 SNTAGT. The CDR3 is made up of 18 amino acids. The CDR3 reads CASSDMVNRRGFGNTIYF. CDR3 DNA sequence: TGTGCCAGCAGTGATATGGTAAATCGGAGGGGATTTGGAAACACCATATATTTT.

J is TRBJ2-1 and V is TRBV5-1, with TRBD1 as a possible D gene (5 bases). The V end lost 6 bases, the J end lost 1 base, and 17 bases lay between the germline ends. In germline, CDR1 is SGHRS, CDR2 YFSETQ. The CDR3 covers 16 residues. This chain's CDR3 is CASTLLAAGSYNEQFF. Here the CDR3 DNA reads TGCGCCAGCACCCTCCTTGCCGCAGGGTCCTACAATGAGCAGTTCTTC.

The V and J genes are TRBV6-1 and TRBJ1-3; maybe TRBD1 (5 bases). Between the trimmed V and J ends, which lost 1 base and 4 bases, there was a span of 5 bases. The CDR3 covers 13 residues. Germline V gives CDR1 MNHNS, CDR2 SASEGT. The CDR3 loop is CASSEGTGNTIYF. In nucleotides, the CDR3 is TGTGCCAGCAGTGAAGGGACAGGAAACACCATATATTTT.

This chain connects TRBV23-1 to TRBJ2-7; 9 bases align to TRBD1. TRBV23-1 counts as an open reading frame of uncertain function. The CDR3 contains 14 residues. V lost 7 bases and J lost 7; bases outside the gene matches: 11. The CDR3 sequence: CASTPIPTGGEQYF. The CDR3 DNA follows: TGCGCCAGCACCCCAATCCCGACAGGGGGGGAGCAGTACTTC.

On this clone: An end of the junction differs from the germline gene, which may be a read error. Other DNA sequences in the same sample also yield this CDR3. The chain carries TRBV7-2 and TRBJ2-3; TRBD1 agrees at 7 bases. The length of the CDR3 is 15 residues. From germline, CDR1 is SGHTA and CDR2 FQGNSA. The CDR3 sequence: CASLMGQPSTDTQYF. In DNA, the CDR3 is TGTGCCAGCCTCATGGGACAGCCTAGCACGGATACGCAGTATTTT.

This chain links TRBV2 with TRBJ1-4; D gene ambiguous. Germline CDR1 is SNHLY and CDR2 is FYNNEI. V was cut by 8 bases and J by 7 bases, with 8 bases left in between. There are 11 residues in the CDR3. The chain's CDR3 is CASERGEKLFF. The CDR3 region has the DNA TGTGCCAGCGAACGGGGTGAAAAACTGTTTTTT.

The V call is TRBV19, the J call TRBJ2-7, with D unresolved. The CDR3 covers 12 residues. V gave up 6 bases and J gave up 0 bases, with 6 bases separating them. Germline CDR1 and CDR2: LNHDA and SQIVND (reference sequence). In DNA form, the CDR3 reads TGTGCCAGTAGAAGCCTCTCCTACGAGCAGTACTTC. Its protein is CASRSLSYEQYF.

This clone was counted between two and nine times. CDR3 DNA sequence: TGTGCCAGCAGTGAATTTCGGCTGGGGGCGACTTTCTTT. Encoded protein: CASSEFRLGATFF. The genes are TRBV25-1 and TRBJ1-1, with D maybe TRBD1 (6 bases). Germline lookup yields CDR1 MGHDK and CDR2 SYGVNS. The CDR3 has 13 residues. V was trimmed by 1 base and J by 12 bases, leaving 15 bases between them.

The chain employs TRBV5-1 and TRBJ2-5; 10 bases line up with TRBD1. CDR3 size: 15 residues. Unmatched junction bases numbered 7, after V lost 3 bases and J lost 5 bases. Germline CDR1 is SGHRS and CDR2 is YFSETQ. The CDR3 here is CASSWNPGQGETQYF. CDR3 in DNA: TGCGCCAGCAGCTGGAACCCGGGACAGGGGGAGACCCAGTACTTC.

The genes are TRBV15 and TRBJ1-2; D unresolved. This CDR3 is built from 14 residues. Germline lookup yields CDR1 LNHNV and CDR2 YYDKDF (reference sequence). V dropped 0 bases and J dropped 8 bases, with 13 bases sitting between them. This chain's CDR3 is CATSRDLRAGGYTF. DNA for the CDR3: TGTGCCACCAGCAGAGATCTTCGGGCGGGAGGCTACACCTTC.

Remarks on this clone: At one end the junction does not follow the germline gene, possibly because of a read error. This chain uses TRBV20-1 with TRBJ1-1, with D unclear. The CDR3 contains 11 residues. Germline V lookup: CDR1 DFQATT, CDR2 SNEGSKA (reference sequence). The CDR3 is CSARGRAEAFF. The CDR3 DNA reads TGCAGTGCGAGAGGGAGGGCTGAAGCTTTCTTT.

V and J are TRBV10-1 and TRBJ1-1, with 7 positions matching TRBD1. The CDR3 sequence is 12 residues long. The V segment lost 3 bases and the J segment 6 bases; nucleotides outside the gene matches: 1. In germline, CDR1 is WNHNN, CDR2 SYGVQD (reference sequence). CDR3 nucleotides: TGCGCCAGCAGTGACGGACAGGCTGAAGCTTTCTTT. The encoded protein is CASSDGQAEAFF.

The V and J genes are TRBV27 and TRBJ1-1; 7 bases align to TRBD1. The trim removed 5 bases at V and 4 bases at J, leaving 7 bases unmatched. Germline-derived CDR1 and CDR2 are MNHEY and SMNVEV (reference sequence). The CDR3 totals 14 residues. This CDR3 is CASSPRTGGTEAFF. In nucleotides, the CDR3 is TGTGCCAGCAGTCCAAGGACAGGAGGCACTGAAGCTTTCTTT.

This clone has more than one count but fewer than ten. This chain connects TRBV28 to TRBJ2-7; the match to TRBD1 covers 7 bases. The CDR3 sequence is 18 residues long. V was clipped by 4 bases and J by 0 bases; unmatched bases: 15. CDR1 and CDR2 (germline): MDHEN, SYDVKM. The CDR3 region is CASSSTYPPTGDSYEQYF. The CDR3 coding sequence is TGTGCCAGCAGTTCAACCTACCCTCCAACAGGGGACTCCTACGAGCAGTACTTC.

Written as DNA, the CDR3 is TGTGCCAGCAGCTTAGCGCTGAGGACAGGGGACGAGCAGTACTTC. It yields the protein CASSLALRTGDEQYF. This chain uses TRBV7-8 with TRBJ2-7; 9 bases are shared with TRBD1. The CDR3 has 15 amino acids. CDR1 is SGHVS, CDR2 FQNEAQ, per germline. V shed 0 bases, J shed 5 bases, and the junction held 5 bases outside the gene matches.